A selection of T cell receptor beta chains follows, all from one sample in a study of CD8 T cells in ankylosing spondylitis. Each CDR3 protein gets one entry after TCRdb re-called the 5' RACE reads with MiXCR. This table has about 350,000 distinct CDR3 sequences, approximately 22% appearing once. The sequencing input was blood, either unsorted or a sorted T cell fraction (not recorded which). The receptors shown here come from a male donor with ankylosing spondylitis or in good health (not recorded which). CDR3s include the opening cysteine and the closing phenylalanine or tryptophan. The D gene is left open where the match is weak. The size of a clone is reported for some rows only, either as once, few or many, or as a class for expanded clones.

v_gene	d_gene	abundance	len	j_gene	CDR3aa	CDR3nt
TRBV3-1	TRBD2	-	14	TRBJ2-1	CASSQMTSGGKQFF	TGTGCCAGCAGCCAAATGACTAGCGGGGGGAAGCAGTTCTTC
TRBV7-9	-	-	16	TRBJ2-1	CASSLGSGQKYNEQFF	TGTGCCAGCAGCTTAGGCTCTGGACAGAAGTACAATGAGCAGTTCTTC
TRBV14	-	few	14	TRBJ2-7	CASSLPGTSYEQYF	TGTGCCAGCAGCCTACCGGGGACCTCCTACGAGCAGTACTTC
TRBV5-1	-	few	12	TRBJ2-5	CASRATSETQYF	TGCGCCAGCAGAGCCACTTCAGAGACCCAGTACTTC
TRBV6-6	-	-	12	TRBJ2-1	CASKGGGKEGFF	TGTGCCAGCAAAGGTGGGGGGAAGGAGGGGTTCTTC
TRBV27	TRBD2	few	17	TRBJ2-3	CASSLSGLAGATDTQYF	TGTGCCAGCAGTTTATCGGGACTAGCGGGGGCCACAGATACGCAGTATTTT
TRBV5-6	-	-	12	TRBJ1-1	CASGGTPTEAFF	TGTGCCAGCGGGGGGACGCCCACTGAAGCTTTCTTT
TRBV6-2/TRBV6-3	TRBD1	-	15	TRBJ2-3	CASSNPGQGTDTQYF	TGTGCCAGCAGTAATCCGGGACAGGGGACAGATACGCAGTATTTT
TRBV12-3/TRBV12-4	-	few	13	TRBJ2-2	CASRNADTGELFF	TGTGCCAGCAGAAATGCCGACACCGGGGAGCTGTTTTTT
TRBV7-9	-	few	15	TRBJ2-3	CASTTERGRTDTQYF	TGTGCCAGCACCACAGAGCGCGGCCGCACAGATACGCAGTATTTT
TRBV4-1	TRBD1	-	15	TRBJ2-7	CASSQLGTGNYEQYF	TGCGCCAGCAGCCAGCTTGGGACAGGGAACTACGAGCAGTACTTC
TRBV7-9	TRBD2	-	15	TRBJ2-3	CASSPGLAGGVTQYF	TGTGCCAGCAGCCCGGGACTAGCAGGAGGGGTTACGCAGTATTTT
TRBV3-1	-	-	14	TRBJ2-5	CASSPRGLEETQYF	TGTGCCAGCAGCCCAAGGGGGTTAGAGGAGACCCAGTACTTC
TRBV20-1	-	-	12	TRBJ2-2	CSAPGWAGELFF	TGCAGTGCTCCAGGGTGGGCCGGGGAGCTGTTTTTT
TRBV5-5	TRBD1	few	17	TRBJ2-7	CASSTLPGQGRIYEQYF	TGTGCCAGCAGCACACTACCGGGACAGGGAAGGATCTACGAGCAGTACTTC
TRBV6-1	TRBD2	-	16	TRBJ2-1	CASSPPTSGGINEQFF	TGTGCCAGCAGCCCCCCGACTAGCGGGGGGATCAATGAGCAGTTCTTC
TRBV12-3/TRBV12-4	TRBD1	-	13	TRBJ2-7	CASSFGTAVEQYF	TGTGCCAGCAGTTTCGGGACAGCAGTCGAGCAGTACTTC
TRBV4-1	-	-	14	TRBJ1-1	CASSPGSYGTEAFF	TGCGCCAGCAGCCCCGGGTCCTATGGCACTGAAGCTTTCTTT
TRBV30	-	-	13	TRBJ1-4	CAWGQWLGEKLFF	TGTGCCTGGGGACAGTGGCTAGGAGAAAAACTGTTTTTT
TRBV9	TRBD2	-	16	TRBJ2-3	CASSPASGGSTDTQYF	TGTGCCAGCAGCCCCGCAAGCGGGGGTTCAACAGATACGCAGTATTTT
TRBV3-1	-	-	15	TRBJ2-7	CASSQGTDSIYEQYF	TGTGCCAGCAGCCAGGGTACGGACAGTATCTACGAGCAGTACTTC
TRBV6-2/TRBV6-3	-	once	20	TRBJ2-1	CASSYRVWKALGFSYNEQFF	TGTGCCAGCAGTTACAGGGTGTGGAAAGCTCTGGGGTTTTCCTACAATGAGCAGTTCTTC
TRBV4-1	-	-	15	TRBJ2-3	CASSQDISARDTQYF	TGCGCCAGCAGCCAAGATATATCTGCGCGCGATACGCAGTATTTT
TRBV29-1	-	-	11	TRBJ2-1	CSAALNNEQFF	TGCAGCGCCGCACTTAACAATGAGCAGTTCTTC
TRBV15	TRBD1	few	15	TRBJ1-5	CATRETGLSNQPQHF	TGTGCCACCAGAGAGACAGGGCTTAGCAATCAGCCCCAGCATTTT
TRBV2	-	-	14	TRBJ2-7	CASRAPGARYEQYF	TGTGCCAGCAGAGCCCCGGGGGCCCGATACGAGCAGTACTTC
TRBV27	-	few	13	TRBJ1-2	CASSPGTSYGYTF	TGTGCCAGCAGTCCCGGGACATCGTATGGCTACACCTTC
TRBV28	TRBD1	once	15	TRBJ2-5	CASSPLEGAQETQYF	TGTGCCAGCAGCCCACTAGAGGGGGCTCAAGAGACCCAGTACTTC
TRBV12-3/TRBV12-4	-	few	14	TRBJ2-5	CASSLLAYQETQYF	TGTGCCAGCAGTTTACTAGCGTACCAAGAGACCCAGTACTTC
TRBV6-5	-	few	15	TRBJ1-5	CASLPDAGARQPQHF	TGTGCCAGCTTACCCGACGCAGGGGCACGGCAGCCCCAGCATTTT
TRBV14	-	few	16	TRBJ2-1	CASSQHPGLTYNEQFF	TGTGCCAGCAGCCAACACCCGGGACTCACCTACAATGAGCAGTTCTTC
TRBV4-1	-	-	15	TRBJ2-1	CASSQGGRVYNEQFF	TGCGCCAGCAGCCAAGGGGGCAGAGTCTACAATGAGCAGTTCTTC